A single sample is the source of the 21 T cell receptor beta chains below, sequenced in a study of CD8 T cells in Susac syndrome. RNA totalling about 0.45 to 1 ug underwent reverse transcription with random hexamers. TCRdb fed the immunoSEQ multiplex PCR reads into MiXCR, producing one record per CDR3 protein. The table records approximately 100,000 distinct CDR3 sequences, about 93% of them present only once. The sequencing sample was made of CD4+ T cells from PBMCs. These receptors all come from a human donor in good health.

The genes are TRBV6-5 and TRBJ2-7; possible D gene TRBD2, 6 bases. The CDR3 totals 13 residues. Germline-derived CDR1 and CDR2 are MNHEY and SVGAGI. With 8 bases removed from V and 2 bases from J, the gap between germline ends came to 13 bases. CDR3: CASGTGDPYEQYF. The CDR3, as DNA: TGTGCCAGCGGGACGGGAGATCCCTACGAGCAGTACTTC.

The V call is TRBV2, the J call TRBJ2-7; no definite D call. The CDR3 runs 10 residues. From germline, CDR1 is SNHLY and CDR2 FYNNEI. The ends were cut back, 6 bases at V and 3 bases at J, with 3 bases in the middle. Here the CDR3 reads CASRGYEQYF. The DNA for the CDR3 is TGTGCCAGCAGGGGCTACGAGCAGTACTTC.

J is TRBJ1-2 and V is TRBV3-1; D is unresolved. The length of the CDR3 is 13 residues. V was clipped by 1 base and J by 4 bases, with 7 bases between them. CDR1 is LGHDT and CDR2 is YNNKEL in the germline V gene (reference sequence). CDR3 amino acids: CASSQGTVYGYTF. DNA of the CDR3: TGTGCCAGCAGCCAAGGAACCGTCTATGGCTACACCTTC.

The rearrangement links TRBV20-1 to TRBJ1-1, with D possibly matching TRBD1 (5 bases). Germline V gene sequence: CDR1 DFQATT, CDR2 SNEGSKA (reference sequence). The V and J ends lost 5 bases and 0 bases respectively, with 10 bases between them. This CDR3 is 13 amino acids long. CDR3 coding DNA: TGCAGTGCTCGAAGGGGCATGAACACTGAAGCTTTCTTT. Its translation is CSARRGMNTEAFF.

The chain employs TRBV30 and TRBJ1-1, with unresolved D. V gave up 3 bases and J gave up 1 base, with 3 bases separating them. CDR3 length equals 11 residues. Germline values: CDR1 GTSNPN, CDR2 SVGIG (reference sequence). In nucleotides, the CDR3 is TGTGCCTGGAGGGGGAACACTGAAGCTTTCTTT. Protein product: CAWRGNTEAFF.

This clonotype was found once. The V and J genes are TRBV18 and TRBJ2-7; no definite D call. Trimming removed 0 bases at V and 4 bases at J, with 7 bases between. The germline V gene has CDR1 KGHSH and CDR2 LQKENI. This CDR3 has 13 amino acids. For the CDR3, the DNA is TGTGCCAGCTCACCACCATCCCTATACGAGCAGTACTTC. Translated, it gives CASSPPSLYEQYF. Full variable domain (outside the CDR3, taken from reference TRBV18 and TRBJ2-7): NAGVMQNPRHLVRRRGQEARLRCSPMKGHSHVYWYRQLPEEGLKFMVYLQKENIIDESGMPKERFSAEFPKEGPSILRIQQVVRGDSAAYFCASSPPSLYEQYFGPGTRLTVT.

V and J are TRBV5-1 and TRBJ2-7, with D unresolved. The CDR3 runs to 17 residues. V dropped 0 bases and J dropped 0 bases, with 16 bases sitting between them. The germline V gene encodes CDR1 SGHRS and CDR2 YFSETQ. The CDR3 spells CASSLGHWMITSYEQYF. CDR3 sequence (DNA): TGCGCCAGCAGCTTGGGGCATTGGATGATTACCTCCTACGAGCAGTACTTC.

The V call is TRBV7-2, the J call TRBJ1-2, with D perhaps TRBD1 (5 bases). The CDR3 has 14 amino acids. Germline CDR1 reads SGHTA; CDR2 reads FQGNSA. With 2 bases removed from V and 4 bases from J, the gap between germline ends came to 11 bases. CDR3 in amino acids: CASSLTSGGYGYTF. The CDR3 region has the DNA TGTGCCAGCAGCTTAACTTCCGGGGGCTATGGCTACACCTTC.

The rearrangement links TRBV18 to TRBJ1-2; D is ambiguous. Germline CDR1 is KGHSH and CDR2 is LQKENI. V shed 5 bases and J shed 7 bases, with 17 bases lying between them. The CDR3 totals 14 residues. The CDR3 DNA reads TGTGCCAGCTCAGATCGCGGCGGAGTCCGTGGCTACACCTTC. This sequence encodes CASSDRGGVRGYTF.

This chain uses TRBV29-1 with TRBJ1-2; no firm D call. The germline V gene has CDR1 SQVTM and CDR2 ANQGSEA. Trimming took 4 bases from V and 7 from J, leaving 13 bases between them. The CDR3 covers 12 residues. The CDR3 sequence: CSVGEDYSGYTF. In DNA form, the CDR3 reads TGCAGCGTTGGGGAGGATTATAGTGGCTACACCTTC.

The CDR3 DNA is TGTGCCAGCTCTGGGGGGGTTAGCTCCTACGAGCAGTACTTC. It translates to CASSGGVSSYEQYF. The rearrangement links TRBV18 to TRBJ2-7; 7 positions match TRBD2. The germline V gene has CDR1 KGHSH and CDR2 LQKENI. CDR3 length equals 14 residues. J was trimmed by 0 bases and V by 6 bases; bases with no gene match: 5.

In DNA, the CDR3 is TGTGCCAGCAGCTCGGACAGGGGCAGTGGGAACACTGAAGCTTTCTTT. Its translation is CASSSDRGSGNTEAFF. The chain combines TRBV7-9 with TRBJ1-1; TRBD1 matches 9 bases. Germline V gene data show CDR1 as SEHNR and CDR2 as FQNEAQ (reference sequence). Trimming cost V 4 bases and J 1 base; bases outside gene matches: 7. The CDR3 extends over 16 amino acids.

The chain employs TRBV7-8 and TRBJ2-5; 7 bases are a match to TRBD1. Germline trimming cut 3 bases from V and 2 bases from J; bases unmatched to any gene: 3. The CDR3 is 14 amino acids. Germline V gene data show CDR1 as SGHVS and CDR2 as FQNEAQ. CDR3 amino acids: CASSFGTAQETQYF. CDR3 DNA sequence: TGTGCCAGCAGCTTTGGGACAGCACAAGAGACCCAGTACTTC.

V is TRBV7-2 and J is TRBJ2-7, with 7 bases aligning to TRBD1. The CDR3 extends over 13 amino acids. The germline gives CDR1 SGHTA, CDR2 FQGNSA. J was trimmed by 3 bases and V by 4 bases; bases with no gene match: 3. CDR3 sequence (DNA): TGTGCCAGCAGCTCGACAGGGCTCTACGAGCAGTACTTC. Translation gives CASSSTGLYEQYF.

This clonotype was counted a single time. The V and J genes are TRBV6-2 or TRBV6-3 and TRBJ1-1, with D perhaps TRBD1 (5 bases). Trimming cost V 7 bases and J 4 bases, with 16 bases left between them. This CDR3 spans 14 amino acids. Germline CDR1 is MNHEY and CDR2 is SVGEGT. CDR3 DNA: TGTGCCAGCACCCGAACCCCGACAGCCACTGAAGCTTTCTTT. It specifies CASTRTPTATEAFF.

The genes are TRBV19 and TRBJ2-3, with TRBD1 identical over 7 bases. This CDR3 is 14 amino acids long. With 6 bases clipped from V and 6 bases from J, the junction kept 9 bases outside the gene matches. Germline values: CDR1 LNHDA, CDR2 SQIVND (reference sequence). In nucleotides, the CDR3 is TGTGCCAGTAGCTCCCACAGGGGCGAGGATACGCAGTATTTT. Translation gives CASSSHRGEDTQYF.

The genes are TRBV3-1 and TRBJ1-1; D possibly corresponds to TRBD1 (5 bases). V was trimmed by 1 base and J by 3 bases, leaving 9 bases between them. The CDR3 is 14 residues long. Germline CDR1 reads LGHDT; CDR2 reads YNNKEL (reference sequence). The CDR3 region has the DNA TGTGCCAGCAGCCAAGTTGGGGCCGACACTGAAGCTTTCTTT. As protein: CASSQVGADTEAFF. Together with reference TRBV3-1 and TRBJ1-1, the CDR3 gives the full variable domain: DTAVSQTPKYLVTQMGNDKSIKCEQNLGHDTMYWYKQDSKKFLKIMFSYNNKELIINETVPNRFSPKSPDKAHLNLHINSLELGDSAVYFCASSQVGADTEAFFGQGTRLTVV.

The rearrangement joins TRBV7-2 to TRBJ2-6; D is perhaps TRBD2 (5 bases). V shed 5 bases and J shed 4 bases, with 9 bases lying between them. The CDR3 is 14 residues long. Germline-derived CDR1 and CDR2 are SGHTA and FQGNSA. CDR3: CASSRERGANVLTF. The CDR3 DNA sequence: TGTGCCAGCAGCCGGGAACGCGGGGCCAACGTCCTGACTTTC.

The V gene is TRBV19, the J gene TRBJ2-1; 7 bases are a match to TRBD2. V trimming: 3 bases; J trimming: 3 bases; junction bases outside the gene matches: 8. The CDR3 extends over 16 amino acids. The germline CDR1 and CDR2 sequences are LNHDA and SQIVND (reference sequence). CDR3 bases: TGTGCCAGTAGTATGGTCGGGAGGTTCAACTACAATGAGCAGTTCTTC. Translated, it gives CASSMVGRFNYNEQFF. The full variable domain, with the rest looked up from reference TRBV19 and TRBJ2-1, is DGGITQSPKYLFRKEGQNVTLSCEQNLNHDAMYWYRQDPGQGLRLIYYSQIVNDFQKGDIAEGYSVSREKKESFPLTVTSAQKNPTAFYLCASSMVGRFNYNEQFFGPGTRLTVL.

The gene calls are TRBV3-1 and TRBJ2-1, with 13 bases aligning to TRBD2. V lost 8 bases and J lost 7; bases outside the gene matches: 11. The CDR3 consists of 16 residues. Germline V lookup: CDR1 LGHDT, CDR2 YNNKEL (reference sequence). The CDR3 sequence is CASSATTSGGKNEQFF. The CDR3 bases are TGTGCCAGCTCCGCTACGACTAGCGGGGGGAAAAATGAGCAGTTCTTC.

The chain recombines TRBV6-1 with TRBJ1-5; 12 positions match TRBD1. Trimming took 8 bases from V and 6 from J; bases not matched to a gene: 8. The CDR3 has 15 residues. CDR1 MNHNS and CDR2 SASEGT come from the germline V gene. CDR3 bases: TGTGCCAGCCGACCGGGACAGGGGGCCGTTCAGCCCCAGCATTTT. This codes for CASRPGQGAVQPQHF.